This entry describes one TCR beta chain. The antigen remains undetermined. This sample was included in a study of PD-L1 blockade in urothelial cancer. Regarding the study as a whole: Durable benefit accompanied greater 3-week expansion of tumor-associated blood clones.

Data came from immunoSEQ multiplex PCR; TCRdb stores just in-frame clones and leaves some out. The repertoire holds roughly 25,000 clones, with roughly 84% as singletons. Germline lookup yields CDR1 MNHEY and CDR2 SVGAGI. The CDR3 extends over 14 amino acids. Unmatched junction bases numbered 7, after V lost 6 bases and J lost 7 bases. V usage is TRBV6-5 and J usage is TRBJ2-2, with 8 bases fitting TRBD1. This clonotype was obtained from a man between 65 and 85 years old with urothelial cancer. Sequences were derived from PBMCs, sampled around atezolizumab (anti-PD-L1) treatment. The CDR3 loop is CASSLDRAVGELFF. CDR3 bases: TGTGCCAGCAGCTTGGACAGGGCGGTCGGGGAGCTGTTTTTT.